This TCR beta chain is from a study of blood T cell repertoires in COVID-19. Study as a whole: The United States, Italy and Spain provided the acute and convalescent COVID-19 samples.

Everyone who took part was roughly 18 to 90 years old, and they came from 20 to 25 US areas. Authors' methods: Researchers report that nucleated cell counts were estimated from reference gene primer amplification. TCRdb's table, derived via immunoSEQ multiplex PCR, lists solely in-frame clones and lacks some. D and trimming come from the DNA, and the V and J calls and clone size come from that table. The sample lists approximately 230,000 clones, approximately 86% occurring once. V gave up 5 bases and J gave up 8 bases, with 9 bases separating them. CDR3 size: 11 residues. The sample consisted of PBMCs or T cells enriched from blood (not recorded which). The receptor's source is a woman aged 25 to 39 with acute COVID-19. V usage is TRBV12-3 or TRBV12-4 and J usage is TRBJ1-2; no clear D. For the CDR3, the DNA is TGTGCCAGCAGTGCCCGTCGGGGCTACACCTTC. The encoded protein is CASSARRGYTF.